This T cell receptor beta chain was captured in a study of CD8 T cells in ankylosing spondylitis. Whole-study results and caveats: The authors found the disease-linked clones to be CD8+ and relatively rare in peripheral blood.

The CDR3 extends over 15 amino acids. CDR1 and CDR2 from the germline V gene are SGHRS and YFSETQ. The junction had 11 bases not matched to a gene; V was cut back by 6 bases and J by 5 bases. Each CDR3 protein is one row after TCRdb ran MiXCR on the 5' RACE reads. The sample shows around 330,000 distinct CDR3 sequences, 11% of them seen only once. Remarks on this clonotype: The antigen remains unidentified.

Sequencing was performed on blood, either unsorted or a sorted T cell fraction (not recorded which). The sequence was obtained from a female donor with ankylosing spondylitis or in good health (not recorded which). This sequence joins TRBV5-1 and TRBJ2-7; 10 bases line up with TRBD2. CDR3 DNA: TGCGCCAGCAACGGGATTAGCGGGAGGATCGACGAGCAGTACTTC. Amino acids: CASNGISGRIDEQYF.